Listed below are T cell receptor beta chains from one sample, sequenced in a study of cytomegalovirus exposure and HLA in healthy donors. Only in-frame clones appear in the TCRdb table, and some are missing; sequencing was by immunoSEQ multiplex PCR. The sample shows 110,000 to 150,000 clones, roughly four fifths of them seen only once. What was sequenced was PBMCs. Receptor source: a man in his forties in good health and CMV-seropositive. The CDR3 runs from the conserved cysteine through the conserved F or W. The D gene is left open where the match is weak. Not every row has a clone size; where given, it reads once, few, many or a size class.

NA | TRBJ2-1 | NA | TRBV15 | CATGRGASAYNEQFF | TGTGCCACTGGCCGGGGGGCTAGCGCTTACAATGAGCAGTTCTTC
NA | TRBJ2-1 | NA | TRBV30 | CASSLYNEQFF | TGTGCCTCGAGTCTCTACAATGAGCAGTTCTTC
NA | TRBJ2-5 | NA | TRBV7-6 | CASSLIGAGVETQYF | TGTGCCAGCAGCTTAATAGGGGCAGGGGTAGAGACCCAGTACTTC
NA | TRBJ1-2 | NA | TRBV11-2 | CASSSTLTELGYGYTF | TGTGCCAGCAGCTCTACCTTGACGGAGCTTGGATATGGCTACACCTTC
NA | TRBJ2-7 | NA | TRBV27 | CAIQGPGEQYF | TGTGCCATCCAGGGGCCCGGGGAGCAGTACTTC
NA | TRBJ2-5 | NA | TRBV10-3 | CATAQDQETQYF | TGTGCCACCGCACAAGACCAAGAGACCCAGTACTTC
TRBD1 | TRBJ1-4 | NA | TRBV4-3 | CASSHGTGSEKLFF | TGCGCCAGCAGCCACGGGACAGGGTCTGAAAAACTGTTTTTT
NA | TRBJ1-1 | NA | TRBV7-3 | CASSFSGPTEAFF | TGTGCCAGCAGCTTCTCAGGGCCCACTGAAGCTTTCTTT
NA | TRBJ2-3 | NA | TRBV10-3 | CAISASGNANTQYF | TGTGCCATCAGTGCCTCAGGGAACGCGAATACGCAGTATTTT
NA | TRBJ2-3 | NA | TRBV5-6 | CASSLVGAPGDTQYF | TGTGCCAGCAGCTTGGTGGGGGCCCCCGGGGATACGCAGTATTTT
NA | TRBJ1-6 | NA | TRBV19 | CASTARDKNNSPLHF | TGTGCCAGTACCGCCCGGGACAAGAATAATTCACCCCTCCACTTT
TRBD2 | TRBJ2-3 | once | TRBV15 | CATRIPGGYEADTQYF | TGTGCCACCAGGATCCCGGGGGGGTATGAGGCAGATACGCAGTATTTT
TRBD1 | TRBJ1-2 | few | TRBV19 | CASRAGGSYGYTF | TGTGCCAGTAGGGCAGGGGGAAGCTATGGCTACACCTTC
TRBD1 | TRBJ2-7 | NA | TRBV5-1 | CASSSGTAVQEQYF | TGCGCCAGCAGCTCGGGGACAGCGGTGCAAGAGCAGTACTTC
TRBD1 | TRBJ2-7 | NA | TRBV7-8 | CASSFTTGSHEQYF | TGTGCCAGCAGCTTTACGACAGGGAGCCACGAGCAGTACTTC
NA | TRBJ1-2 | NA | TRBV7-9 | CSSSSKSYGYTF | TGTTCCAGCAGCTCCAAGAGCTATGGCTACACCTTC
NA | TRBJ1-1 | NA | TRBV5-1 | CASSLSPRNTEAFF | TGCGCCAGCAGCTTGAGTCCCAGGAACACTGAAGCTTTCTTT
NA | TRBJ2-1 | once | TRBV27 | CASAQGPSGYNEQFF | TGTGCCAGCGCCCAGGGGCCTAGCGGATACAATGAGCAGTTCTTC
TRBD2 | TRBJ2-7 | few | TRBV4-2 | CASSQVWAGGPTVQYF | TGTGCCAGCAGCCAAGTATGGGCGGGAGGGCCTACTGTGCAGTACTTC
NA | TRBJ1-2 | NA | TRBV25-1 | CASSETGRVDYGYTF | TGTGCCAGCAGTGAAACGGGCAGGGTAGATTATGGCTACACCTTC
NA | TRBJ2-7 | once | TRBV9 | CASSLRGDEQYF | TGTGCCAGCAGCCTCCGCGGGGACGAGCAGTACTTC
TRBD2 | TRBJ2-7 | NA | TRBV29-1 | CSVELGTSGAYEQYF | TGCAGCGTTGAACTAGGGACTAGCGGTGCCTACGAGCAGTACTTC
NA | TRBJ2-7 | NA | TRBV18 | CASSPSEIRQYYEQYF | TGTGCCAGCTCACCATCCGAAATCCGACAGTACTACGAGCAGTACTTC
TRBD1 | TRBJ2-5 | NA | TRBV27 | CASSLGQGAKTQYF | TGTGCCAGCAGTTTGGGACAGGGGGCAAAGACCCAGTACTTC
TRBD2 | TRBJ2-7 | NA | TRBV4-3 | CASSQVAGGRSYEQYF | TGCGCCAGCAGCCAAGTAGCGGGGGGGCGTTCCTACGAGCAGTACTTC
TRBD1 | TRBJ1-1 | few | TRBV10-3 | CATRDRENTEAFF | TGTGCCACCCGGGACAGGGAGAACACTGAAGCTTTCTTT
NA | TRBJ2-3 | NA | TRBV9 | CASSVEGRQQDTQYF | TGTGCCAGCAGCGTAGAGGGGCGGCAACAAGATACGCAGTATTTT
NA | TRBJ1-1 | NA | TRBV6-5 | CASSTFTANTEAFF | TGTGCCAGCAGTACCTTCACAGCGAACACTGAAGCTTTCTTT
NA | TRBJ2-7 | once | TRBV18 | CASSPESYEQYF | TGTGCCAGCTCACCGGAGTCCTACGAGCAGTACTTC
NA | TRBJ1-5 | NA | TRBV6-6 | CASSYQVQGKPQHF | TGTGCCAGCAGTTATCAGGTACAGGGAAAGCCCCAGCATTTT
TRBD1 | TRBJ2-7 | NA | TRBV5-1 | CASSYRDRTYEQYF | TGCGCCAGCAGCTACCGGGACAGAACCTACGAGCAGTACTTC
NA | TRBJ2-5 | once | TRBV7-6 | CAGGAGETQYF | TGTGCCGGGGGGGCCGGGGAGACCCAGTACTTC
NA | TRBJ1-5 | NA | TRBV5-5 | CASSLSRGGQPQHF | TGTGCCAGCAGCTTGTCCAGGGGTGGACAGCCCCAGCATTTT
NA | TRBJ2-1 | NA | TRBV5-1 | CASSSSGAYNEQFF | TGCGCCAGCAGCTCCTCCGGGGCCTACAATGAGCAGTTCTTC